This TCR beta chain came from a study of blood T cell repertoires in COVID-19. Across the whole study: COVID-19 samples collected from the United States, Italy and Spain covered acute and convalescent phases. Nucleic acid was either cDNA or gDNA, and it came from T cells, B-cell-depleted T cells, or PBMCs.

Authors' processing steps: Amplification of reference gene primers was used by the study to estimate nucleated cell counts. Some clones are missing from TCRdb's copy, which holds only in-frame ones; the method was immunoSEQ multiplex PCR. V, J and clone size are taken as reported in that table, and D and trimming were inferred from the DNA itself. The sample lists some 150,000 clones, over 80% occurring once. The CDR3 is 17 amino acids. The germline CDR1 and CDR2 sequences are LNHDA and SQIVND (reference sequence). The V gene end was trimmed by 0 bases and the J gene end by 2 bases; junction bases not matched to a gene: 6.

V is TRBV19 and J is TRBJ2-3; 9 bases match TRBD2. The specimen was peripheral blood. This TCR was sampled from a man in his fifties who had recovered from COVID-19. In DNA, the CDR3 is TGTGCCAGTAGTATAGACCTAGCGGGGCAGTTCACAGATACGCAGTATTTT. Amino acid sequence: CASSIDLAGQFTDTQYF.